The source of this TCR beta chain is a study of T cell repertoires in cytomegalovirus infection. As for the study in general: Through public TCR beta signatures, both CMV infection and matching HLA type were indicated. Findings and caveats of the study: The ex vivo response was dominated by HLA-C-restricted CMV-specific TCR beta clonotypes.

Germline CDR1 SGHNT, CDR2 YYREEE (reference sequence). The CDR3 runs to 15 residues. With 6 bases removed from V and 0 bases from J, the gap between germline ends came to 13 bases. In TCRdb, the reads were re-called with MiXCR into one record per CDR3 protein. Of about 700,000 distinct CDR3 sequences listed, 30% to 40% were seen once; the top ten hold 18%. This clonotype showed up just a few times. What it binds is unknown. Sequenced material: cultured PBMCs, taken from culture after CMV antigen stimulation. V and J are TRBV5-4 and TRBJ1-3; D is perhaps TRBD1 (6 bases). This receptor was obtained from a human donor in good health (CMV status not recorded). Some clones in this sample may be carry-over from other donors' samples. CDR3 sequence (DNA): TGTGCCAGCACCGAACAACAGGGCTCTGGAAACACCATATATTTT. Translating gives CASTEQQGSGNTIYF.